These T cell receptor beta chains were read from a single sample in a study of glioma-infiltrating T cells after dendritic cell vaccination. This table comes from immunoSEQ multiplex PCR, and its TCRdb copy is limited to in-frame clones, with some not included. The table shows some 90,000 clones, with approximately 75% occurring only once. The sample in question was blood, obtained after dendritic cell vaccination. Source of these receptors: a human donor with glioblastoma. Each CDR3 is given with its conserved first and last residue. A D gene is named only where the DNA matches it firmly. A row's size may be missing; if present it is once, few, many or a size class.

v_gene	d_gene	abundance	j_gene	len	CDR3nt	CDR3aa
TRBV7-3	.	.	TRBJ2-3	16	TGTGCCAGCAGCTTAGGAGCCGGGACTAGCACAGATACGCAGTATTTT	CASSLGAGTSTDTQYF
TRBV5-1	TRBD1	.	TRBJ1-2	17	TGCGCCAGCAGCACGGGGGGACAGGGGACCCCCGGGTATGGCTACACCTTC	CASSTGGQGTPGYGYTF
TRBV5-1	.	.	TRBJ2-5	13	TGCGCCAGCAGCATACAGGAACAAGAGACCCAGTACTTC	CASSIQEQETQYF
TRBV6-5	TRBD2	.	TRBJ2-7	15	TGTGCCAGCAGTTACGGAGCGGGGGGCTCCTACGAGCAGTACTTC	CASSYGAGGSYEQYF
TRBV5-1	TRBD1	.	TRBJ1-2	15	TGCGCCAGCAGCTCAGATGGACAGGACCGCTATGGCTACACCTTC	CASSSDGQDRYGYTF
TRBV19	.	.	TRBJ1-5	15	TGTGCCAGTAGTACAGGGGATTATAGCAATCAGCCCCAGCATTTT	CASSTGDYSNQPQHF
TRBV6-5	.	few	TRBJ2-7	14	TGTGCCAGCAGCGCCGACAGGAATACCTACGAGCAGTACTTC	CASSADRNTYEQYF
TRBV5-6	.	.	TRBJ2-3	13	TGTGCCAGCAGCCCAAGGAGGGCAGGGACGCAGTATTTT	CASSPRRAGTQYF
TRBV6-5	.	.	TRBJ1-2	15	TGTGCCAGCCACCGAGCCGGGCGTCAAAGGGGAGGCTACACCTTC	CASHRAGRQRGGYTF
TRBV6-1	.	few	TRBJ2-5	12	TGTGCCAGCAGACCGGACATCGAGACCCAGTACTTC	CASRPDIETQYF
TRBV6-4	TRBD2	medium-sized	TRBJ2-2	14	TGTGCCAGCAGTGACGGGACTAGCACCGGGGAGCTGTTTTTT	CASSDGTSTGELFF
TRBV6-1	.	.	TRBJ2-2	14	TGTGCCAGCAGTGAGCAGGAGAACACCGGGGAGCTGTTTTTT	CASSEQENTGELFF
TRBV7-9	TRBD2	.	TRBJ2-1	15	TGTGCCAGCAGCTCGACTAGCGGGAGTGCCAATGAGCAGTTCTTC	CASSSTSGSANEQFF
TRBV5-6	.	.	TRBJ1-1	14	TGTGCCAGCAGCTTGGAGCGGAGGAACACTGAAGCTTTCTTT	CASSLERRNTEAFF
TRBV7-9	.	.	TRBJ1-5	12	TGTGCCAGCAGCTTAGAGCATCAGCCCCAGCATTTT	CASSLEHQPQHF
TRBV5-1	.	.	TRBJ1-5	15	TGCGCCAGCAGCTTGGGACAGAATAGCAATCAGCCCCAGCATTTT	CASSLGQNSNQPQHF
TRBV6-5	TRBD1	.	TRBJ1-3	15	TGTGCCAGCAGTTACTCGAGGGGGCTCGGAAACACCATATATTTT	CASSYSRGLGNTIYF
TRBV2	.	few	TRBJ2-5	12	TGTGCCAGCATAAGGGAGGATAAGACCCAGTACTTC	CASIREDKTQYF
TRBV6-1	.	few	TRBJ2-7	13	TGTGCCAGCAGTGCCGGAGGCGTGTACGAGCAGTACTTC	CASSAGGVYEQYF
TRBV19	.	.	TRBJ1-5	14	TGTGCCAGTAGTGTTGAGGCCGTCAATCAGCCCCAGCATTTT	CASSVEAVNQPQHF
TRBV5-6	TRBD1	.	TRBJ1-5	16	TGTGCCAGCAGCTTGTATGGCAGGGGGTCACTGCAGCCCCAGCATTTT	CASSLYGRGSLQPQHF
TRBV5-1	.	.	TRBJ2-2	14	TGCGCCAGCAGCGTACAGGGTACCACCGGGGAGCTGTTTTTT	CASSVQGTTGELFF
TRBV19	TRBD2	.	TRBJ2-5	17	TGTGCCAGTAGTACCCCGGGGGTAGCGGGGGGGCGAGAGACCCAGTACTTC	CASSTPGVAGGRETQYF
TRBV19	.	few	TRBJ1-2	14	TGTGCCAGTAGTTCTCGGGGGGGTAACTATGGCTACACCTTC	CASSSRGGNYGYTF
TRBV5-1	.	.	TRBJ2-1	14	TGCGCCAGCAAACCGACTAGTAGCTACAATGAGCAGTTCTTC	CASKPTSSYNEQFF
TRBV5-1	TRBD1	.	TRBJ1-4	18	TGCGCCAGCAGCTTGGCCAAGAATTTAGGGACAGGGCCTGAAAAACTGTTTTTT	CASSLAKNLGTGPEKLFF
TRBV6-1	TRBD2	.	TRBJ2-5	14	TGTGCCAGCGGACCGGAGACGGGGGGTGGGACCCAGTACTTC	CASGPETGGGTQYF
TRBV6-1	TRBD1	.	TRBJ1-1	14	TGTGCCAGCAGTGAAGGGACAGGTAACACTGAAGCTTTCTTT	CASSEGTGNTEAFF
TRBV11-3	TRBD2	.	TRBJ2-1	15	TGTGCCAGCAGCTTAGACGGGAGGGCCGTCAATGAGCAGTTCTTC	CASSLDGRAVNEQFF
TRBV7-9	.	.	TRBJ1-1	15	TGTGCCAGCAGCCTCGACCTGACTGTAAACACTGAAGCTTTCTTT	CASSLDLTVNTEAFF
TRBV4-1	TRBD1	few	TRBJ2-7	14	TGCGCCAGCAGCCGGACCGGGACAGCGACCCGGCCGTACTTC	CASSRTGTATRPYF
TRBV6-1	TRBD1	few	TRBJ1-2	18	TGTGCCAGCAGTGTAGGGGGCGGGTCGGTGAGCGCTAACTATGGCTACACCTTC	CASSVGGGSVSANYGYTF
TRBV7-6	TRBD1	few	TRBJ2-1	15	TGTGCCAGCAGCCAGGGACAGGGCCTATACAATGAGCAGTTCTTC	CASSQGQGLYNEQFF
TRBV7-9	TRBD1	.	TRBJ2-7	15	TGTGCCAGCAGCACGGGACAGGGACTTGTCGGCGAGCAGTACTTC	CASSTGQGLVGEQYF
TRBV6-6	TRBD1	.	TRBJ1-5	16	TGTGCCAGCAGTTACCGGACAGGGGGCGTCAATCAGCCCCAGCATTTT	CASSYRTGGVNQPQHF
TRBV19	TRBD1	few	TRBJ1-1	15	TGTGCCAGTAGTAGCTGGGACAGGAGGAACACTGAAGCTTTCTTT	CASSSWDRRNTEAFF
TRBV4-1	.	.	TRBJ2-7	14	TGCGCCAGCAGCCAAGTCGACAGATCCTACGAGCAGTACTTC	CASSQVDRSYEQYF
TRBV6-6	.	.	TRBJ1-5	15	TGTGCCAGCAGCCTGGGGATGGGAGGCAATCAGCCCCAGCATTTT	CASSLGMGGNQPQHF
TRBV4-1	TRBD2	.	TRBJ2-5	19	TGCGCCAGCAGCCCTCCGGGACTAGCGGGAGCGCTCGGTCGGGAGACCCAGTACTTC	CASSPPGLAGALGRETQYF
TRBV7-8	.	.	TRBJ1-5	13	TGTGCCAGCAGCTTAGACAGGCCTCAGCCCCAGCATTTT	CASSLDRPQPQHF
TRBV6-1	.	once	TRBJ1-4	14	TGTGCCAGCAGACGGGACATCTTTAATGAAAAACTGTTTTTT	CASRRDIFNEKLFF
TRBV7-9	TRBD1	.	TRBJ2-7	13	TGTGCCAGCAGGCCGGGACAGTTCTACGAGCAGTACTTC	CASRPGQFYEQYF
TRBV6-4	.	.	TRBJ1-2	13	TGTGCCAGCAGTGACCTGAGGGCAGGAGGCTACACCTTC	CASSDLRAGGYTF
TRBV19	TRBD2	.	TRBJ2-1	17	TGTGCCAGTAGTGCGACTAGCGGTCGGAGCTCCTACAATGAGCAGTTCTTC	CASSATSGRSSYNEQFF
TRBV7-8	TRBD2	.	TRBJ2-2	17	TGTGCCAGCAGCTTAGCAGGGCTAGCGGATAACACCGGGGAGCTGTTTTTT	CASSLAGLADNTGELFF
TRBV27	TRBD2	.	TRBJ2-2	15	TGTGCCAGCGTCTGGACTAGCGGATACACCGGGGAGCTGTTTTTT	CASVWTSGYTGELFF
TRBV29-1	.	.	TRBJ2-7	15	TGCAGCGTTGTGGATGCAGGTTACTCAGCCTACGAGCAGTACTTC	CSVVDAGYSAYEQYF
TRBV5-1	TRBD1	.	TRBJ2-2	15	TGCGCCAGCAGCTATCCAGGGGGCAACACCGGGGAGCTGTTTTTT	CASSYPGGNTGELFF
TRBV5-1	TRBD2	.	TRBJ2-2	16	TGCGCCAGCAGCCTTAGGACTAGCGCGAACACCGGGGAGCTGTTTTTT	CASSLRTSANTGELFF
TRBV28	TRBD1	.	TRBJ1-2	13	TGTGCCAGCAGTTCAACAGGGGTCTATGGCTACACCTTC	CASSSTGVYGYTF
TRBV2	TRBD2	.	TRBJ2-1	15	TGTGCCAGCAGGGTTCTAGCGGGGGCAAACAATGAGCAGTTCTTC	CASRVLAGANNEQFF
TRBV4-2	.	.	TRBJ2-7	17	TGTGCCAGCAGCCAAGATGGAGGGACCCGATCTACCTACGAGCAGTACTTC	CASSQDGGTRSTYEQYF
TRBV29-1	TRBD1	.	TRBJ1-2	13	TGCAGCGTTGAGACAGGGGTACGGTATGGCTACACCTTC	CSVETGVRYGYTF
TRBV19	.	.	TRBJ1-5	14	TGTGCCAGTAGTATTTCCCAGGCTGATCAGCCCCAGCATTTT	CASSISQADQPQHF
TRBV25-1	TRBD2	.	TRBJ2-3	17	TGTGCCAGCAGTGACCATAAGACTAGCGGGGGGTACGATACGCAGTATTTT	CASSDHKTSGGYDTQYF
TRBV6-5	TRBD1	.	TRBJ1-6	15	TGTGCCAGCAGTCACTACGGACAGGGAGATTCACCCCTCCACTTT	CASSHYGQGDSPLHF
TRBV6-1	.	.	TRBJ2-1	15	TGTGCCAGCAGTGAGCGGGACCTGCCCTTTGATGAGCAGTTCTTC	CASSERDLPFDEQFF
TRBV7-2	TRBD1	few	TRBJ1-2	15	TGTGCCAGCAGCATTCGTGGGACAGGGGAAGGTGGCTACACCTTC	CASSIRGTGEGGYTF
TRBV5-4	.	.	TRBJ2-5	13	TGTGCCAGCAGCCCCGGACAGCAAGAGACCCAGTACTTC	CASSPGQQETQYF